This T cell receptor (beta chain) appears in the sequencing data of a study of cytotoxic CD8 clonotypes in ibrutinib-treated CLL. Findings and limits, study-wide: Sustained-remission and progressing patients had different sampling times. At ibrutinib response, clonality increased, and at progression it declined back toward baseline. Public clonotypes showed up rarely, and on treatment they shrank or held steady.

The repertoire was sequenced with immunoSEQ multiplex PCR; TCRdb's copy has only in-frame clones and lacks some. The repertoire holds approximately 130,000 clones, with approximately 81% as singletons. This CDR3 has 14 amino acids. With 6 bases clipped from V and 2 bases from J, the junction kept 4 bases outside the gene matches. Germline-derived CDR1 and CDR2 are MNHEY and SMNVEV (reference sequence). Points on this clone: Its antigen is unidentified.

The TCR was taken from a human donor with chronic lymphocytic leukemia. Specimen: PBMCs, collected after 24 months of ibrutinib treatment. The chain recombines TRBV27 with TRBJ1-2; 9 bases line up with TRBD1. The CDR3 DNA reads TGTGCCAGCAGCGGACAGGGGAGAAACTATGGCTACACCTTC. Its translation is CASSGQGRNYGYTF.